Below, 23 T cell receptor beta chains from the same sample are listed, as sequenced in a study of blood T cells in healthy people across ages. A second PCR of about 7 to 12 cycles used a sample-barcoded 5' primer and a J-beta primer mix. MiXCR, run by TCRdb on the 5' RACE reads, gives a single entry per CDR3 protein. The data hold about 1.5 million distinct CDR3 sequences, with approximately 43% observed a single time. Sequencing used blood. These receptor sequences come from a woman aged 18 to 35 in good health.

CDR3 residues: CSVDIGDGYTF. CDR3 nucleotides: TGCAGCGTTGATATCGGGGATGGCTACACCTTC. This chain joins TRBV29-1 and TRBJ1-2; D uncertain. V lost 3 bases and J 6 bases, leaving 8 bases between the germline ends. CDR1 and CDR2 from the germline V gene are SQVTM and ANQGSEA. This CDR3 comprises 11 residues.

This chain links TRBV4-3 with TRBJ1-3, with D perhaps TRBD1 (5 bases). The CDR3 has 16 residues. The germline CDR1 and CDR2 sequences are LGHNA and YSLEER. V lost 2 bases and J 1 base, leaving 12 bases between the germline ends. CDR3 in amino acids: CASSQFNQGSGNTIYF. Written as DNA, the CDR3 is TGCGCCAGCAGCCAATTCAATCAGGGATCTGGAAACACCATATATTTT.

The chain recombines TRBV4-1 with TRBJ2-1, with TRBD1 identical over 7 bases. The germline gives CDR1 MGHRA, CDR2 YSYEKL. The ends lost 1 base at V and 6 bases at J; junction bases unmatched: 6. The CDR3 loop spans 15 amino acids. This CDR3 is CASSQVLQGSNEQFF. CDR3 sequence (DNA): TGCGCCAGCAGCCAAGTATTACAGGGGAGCAATGAGCAGTTCTTC.

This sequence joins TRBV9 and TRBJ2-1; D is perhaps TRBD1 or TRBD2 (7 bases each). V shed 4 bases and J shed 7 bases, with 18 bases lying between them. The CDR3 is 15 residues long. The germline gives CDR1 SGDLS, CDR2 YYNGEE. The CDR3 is CASSSREGAYNEQFF. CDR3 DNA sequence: TGTGCCAGCAGCTCCAGGGAGGGGGCGTATAATGAGCAGTTCTTC.

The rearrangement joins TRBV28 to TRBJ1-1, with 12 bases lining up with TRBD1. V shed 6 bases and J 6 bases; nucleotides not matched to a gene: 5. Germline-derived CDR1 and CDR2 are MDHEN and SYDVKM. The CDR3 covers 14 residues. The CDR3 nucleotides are TGTGCCAGCAGCATTGGGACAGGGGGCTCTGAAGCTTTCTTT. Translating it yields CASSIGTGGSEAFF.

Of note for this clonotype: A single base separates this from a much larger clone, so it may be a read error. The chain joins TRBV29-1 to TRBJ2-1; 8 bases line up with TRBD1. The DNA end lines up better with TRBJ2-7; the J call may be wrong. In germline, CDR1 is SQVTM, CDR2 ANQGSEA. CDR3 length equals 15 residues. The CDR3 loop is CSVEGQGFSYNEQYF. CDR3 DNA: TGCAGCGTTGAAGGACAGGGGTTCTCCTACAATGAGCAGTACTTC.

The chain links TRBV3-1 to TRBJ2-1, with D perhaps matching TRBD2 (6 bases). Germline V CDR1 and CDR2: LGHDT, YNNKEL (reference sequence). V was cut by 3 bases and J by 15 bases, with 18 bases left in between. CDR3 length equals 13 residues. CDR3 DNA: TGTGCCAGCAGCCAGGCCATGGGAGGATTAGTGTTCTTC. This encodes CASSQAMGGLVFF.

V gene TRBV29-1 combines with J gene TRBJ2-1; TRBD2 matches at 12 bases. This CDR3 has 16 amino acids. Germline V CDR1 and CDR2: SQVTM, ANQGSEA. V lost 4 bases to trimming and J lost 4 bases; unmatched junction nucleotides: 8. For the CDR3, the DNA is TGCAGCGTTGCTTCTAGCGGGAGGGCCGGGTACAATGAGCAGTTCTTC. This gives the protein CSVASSGRAGYNEQFF.

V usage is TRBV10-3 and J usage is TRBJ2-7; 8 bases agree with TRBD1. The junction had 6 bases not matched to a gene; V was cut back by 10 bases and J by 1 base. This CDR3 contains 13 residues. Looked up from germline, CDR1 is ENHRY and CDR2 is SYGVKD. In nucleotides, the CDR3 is TGTGCCACGACAGGGGCTCTATCCTACGAGCAGTACTTC. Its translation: CATTGALSYEQYF.

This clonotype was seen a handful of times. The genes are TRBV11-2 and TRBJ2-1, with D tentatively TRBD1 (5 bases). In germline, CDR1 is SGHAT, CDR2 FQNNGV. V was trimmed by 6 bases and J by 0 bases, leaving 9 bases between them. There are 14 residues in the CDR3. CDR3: CASRPDNSYNEQFF. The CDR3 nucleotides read TGTGCCAGCAGACCGGACAACTCCTACAATGAGCAGTTCTTC.

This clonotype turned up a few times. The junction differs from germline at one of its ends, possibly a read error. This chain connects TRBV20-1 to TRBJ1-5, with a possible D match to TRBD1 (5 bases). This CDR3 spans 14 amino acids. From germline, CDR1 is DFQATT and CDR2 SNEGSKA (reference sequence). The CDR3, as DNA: TGCAGTGCTAGTACCCTGAGGGGCCGGCAGCCTCAGCATTTT. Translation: CSASTLRGRQPQHF.

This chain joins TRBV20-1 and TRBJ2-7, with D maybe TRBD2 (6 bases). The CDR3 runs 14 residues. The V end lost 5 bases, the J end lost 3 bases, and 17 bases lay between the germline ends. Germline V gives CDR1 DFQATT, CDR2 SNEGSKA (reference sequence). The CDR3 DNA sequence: TGCAGTGCTGGGCAAAGCGGGCTGGGCTACGAGCAGTACTTC. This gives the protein CSAGQSGLGYEQYF.

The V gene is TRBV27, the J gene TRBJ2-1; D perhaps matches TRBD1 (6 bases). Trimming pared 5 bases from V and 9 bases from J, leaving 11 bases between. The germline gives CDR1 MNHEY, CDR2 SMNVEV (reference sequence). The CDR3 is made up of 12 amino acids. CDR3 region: CASSALGGEQFF. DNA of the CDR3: TGTGCCAGCAGTGCCCTAGGGGGTGAGCAGTTCTTC.

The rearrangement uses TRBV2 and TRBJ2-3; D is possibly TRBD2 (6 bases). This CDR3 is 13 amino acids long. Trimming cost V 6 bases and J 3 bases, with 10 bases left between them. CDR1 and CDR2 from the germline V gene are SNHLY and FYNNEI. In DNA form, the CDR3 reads TGTGCCAGCAGGGGACTCTTAACAGATACGCAGTATTTT. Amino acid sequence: CASRGLLTDTQYF.

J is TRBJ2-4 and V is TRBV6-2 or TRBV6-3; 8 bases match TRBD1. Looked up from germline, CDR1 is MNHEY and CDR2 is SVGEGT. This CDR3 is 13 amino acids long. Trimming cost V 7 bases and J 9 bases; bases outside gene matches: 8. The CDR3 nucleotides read TGTGCCAGCACCGACGACAGGGGAGCCATTCAGTACTTC. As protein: CASTDDRGAIQYF.

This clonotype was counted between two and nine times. CDR3 bases: TGTGCCAGCAGCCTACCGGGACCCCAGGACGAGCAGTACTTC. Translated: CASSLPGPQDEQYF. The chain has TRBV7-9 and TRBJ2-7, with D perhaps matching TRBD1 or TRBD2 (5 bases each). Between the trimmed V and J ends, which lost 5 bases and 5 bases, there was a span of 16 bases. This CDR3 has 14 amino acids. The germline V gene encodes CDR1 SEHNR and CDR2 FQNEAQ (reference sequence).

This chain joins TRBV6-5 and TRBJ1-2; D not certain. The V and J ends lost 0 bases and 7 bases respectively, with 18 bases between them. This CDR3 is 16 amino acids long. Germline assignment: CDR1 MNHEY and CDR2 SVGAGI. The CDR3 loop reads CASSYSVRALLGGYTF. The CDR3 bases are TGTGCCAGCAGTTACTCTGTCCGGGCCCTACTGGGTGGCTACACCTTC.

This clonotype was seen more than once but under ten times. The CDR3 region is CASTSRGAGNEKLFF. CDR3 in DNA: TGTGCCAGCACCTCCCGCGGGGCGGGTAATGAAAAACTGTTTTTT. V gene TRBV5-5 combines with J gene TRBJ1-4; TRBD1 might be the D (5 bases). Germline assignment: CDR1 SGHKS and CDR2 YYEKEE (reference sequence). Trimming cost V 6 bases and J 4 bases, with 16 bases left between them. CDR3 length: 15 residues.

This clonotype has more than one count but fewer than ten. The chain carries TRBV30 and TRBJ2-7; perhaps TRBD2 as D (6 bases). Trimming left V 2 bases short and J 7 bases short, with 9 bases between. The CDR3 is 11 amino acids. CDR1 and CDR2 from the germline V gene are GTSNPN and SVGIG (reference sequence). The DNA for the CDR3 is TGTGCCTGGAGTTCCAGCGGGGAGCAGTACTTC. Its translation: CAWSSSGEQYF. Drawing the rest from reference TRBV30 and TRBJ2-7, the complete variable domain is SQTIHQWPATLVQPVGSPLSLECTVEGTSNPNLYWYRQAAGRGLQLLFYSVGIGQISSEVPQNLSASRPQDRQFILSSKKLLLSDSGFYLCAWSSSGEQYFGPGTRLTVT.

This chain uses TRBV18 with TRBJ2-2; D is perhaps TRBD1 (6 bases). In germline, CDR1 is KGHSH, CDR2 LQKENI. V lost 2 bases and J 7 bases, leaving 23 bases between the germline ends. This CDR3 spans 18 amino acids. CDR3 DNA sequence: TGTGCCAGCTCACCAGGTTACCGGGACATTTCAATTATCGGGGAGCTGTTTTTT. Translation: CASSPGYRDISIIGELFF. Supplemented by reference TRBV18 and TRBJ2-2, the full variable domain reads NAGVMQNPRHLVRRRGQEARLRCSPMKGHSHVYWYRQLPEEGLKFMVYLQKENIIDESGMPKERFSAEFPKEGPSILRIQQVVRGDSAAYFCASSPGYRDISIIGELFFGEGSRLTVL.

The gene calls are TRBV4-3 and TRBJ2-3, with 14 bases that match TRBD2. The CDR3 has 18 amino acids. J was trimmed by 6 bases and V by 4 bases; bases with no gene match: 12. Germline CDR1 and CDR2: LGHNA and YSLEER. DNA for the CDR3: TGCGCCAGCAGCCGGAACTCCGGGACTAGCGGGGGTAGGGATACGCAGTATTTT. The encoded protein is CASSRNSGTSGGRDTQYF.

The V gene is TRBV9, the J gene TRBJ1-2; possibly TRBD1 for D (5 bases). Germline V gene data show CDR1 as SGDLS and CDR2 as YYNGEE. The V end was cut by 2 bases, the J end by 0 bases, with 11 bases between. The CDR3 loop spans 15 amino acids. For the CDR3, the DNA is TGTGCCAGCAGCGTGGCTGGGGCTTCTAACTATGGCTACACCTTC. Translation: CASSVAGASNYGYTF.

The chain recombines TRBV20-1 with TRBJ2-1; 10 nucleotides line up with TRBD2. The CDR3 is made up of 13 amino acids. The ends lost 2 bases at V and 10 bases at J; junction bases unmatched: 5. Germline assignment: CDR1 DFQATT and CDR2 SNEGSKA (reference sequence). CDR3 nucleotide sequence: TGCAGTGCTAGACTAGCGGGAGTAAGGGAGCAGTTCTTC. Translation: CSARLAGVREQFF.